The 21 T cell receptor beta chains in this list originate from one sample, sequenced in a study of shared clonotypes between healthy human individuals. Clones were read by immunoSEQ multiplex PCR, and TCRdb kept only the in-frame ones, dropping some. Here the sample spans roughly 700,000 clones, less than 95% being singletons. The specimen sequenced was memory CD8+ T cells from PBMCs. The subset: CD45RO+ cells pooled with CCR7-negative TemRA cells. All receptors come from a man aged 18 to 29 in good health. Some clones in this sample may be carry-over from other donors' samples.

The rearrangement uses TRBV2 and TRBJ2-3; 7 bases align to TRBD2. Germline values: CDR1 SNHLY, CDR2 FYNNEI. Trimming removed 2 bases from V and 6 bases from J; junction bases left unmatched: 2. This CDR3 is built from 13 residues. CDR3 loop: CASSELAEDTQYF. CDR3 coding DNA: TGTGCCAGCAGTGAACTAGCGGAGGATACGCAGTATTTT.

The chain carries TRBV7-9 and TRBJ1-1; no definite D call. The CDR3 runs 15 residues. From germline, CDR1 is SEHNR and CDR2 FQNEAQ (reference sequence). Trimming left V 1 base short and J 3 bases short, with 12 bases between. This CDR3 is CASSLVSRGYTEAFF. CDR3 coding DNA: TGTGCCAGCAGCTTAGTATCTCGAGGATACACTGAAGCTTTCTTT.

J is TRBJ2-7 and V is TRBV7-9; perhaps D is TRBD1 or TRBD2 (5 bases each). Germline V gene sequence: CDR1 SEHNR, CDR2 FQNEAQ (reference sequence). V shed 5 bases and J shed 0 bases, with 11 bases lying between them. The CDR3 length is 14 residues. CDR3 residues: CASSRDPSSYEQYF. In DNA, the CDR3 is TGTGCCAGCAGCCGGGACCCGAGCTCCTACGAGCAGTACTTC.

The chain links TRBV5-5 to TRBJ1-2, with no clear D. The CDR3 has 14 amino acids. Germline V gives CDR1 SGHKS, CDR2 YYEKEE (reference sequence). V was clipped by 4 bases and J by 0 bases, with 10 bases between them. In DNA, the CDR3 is TGTGCCAGCAGCCCGTTTGAAGCTAACTATGGCTACACCTTC. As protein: CASSPFEANYGYTF.

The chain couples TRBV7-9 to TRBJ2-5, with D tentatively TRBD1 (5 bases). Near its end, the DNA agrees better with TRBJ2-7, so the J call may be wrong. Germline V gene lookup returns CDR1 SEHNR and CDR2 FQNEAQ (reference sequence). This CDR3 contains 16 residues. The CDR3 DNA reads TGTGCCAGCAGCTTCACTTCGGTGGGGCTACGCTACGAGCAGTACTTC. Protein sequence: CASSFTSVGLRYEQYF.

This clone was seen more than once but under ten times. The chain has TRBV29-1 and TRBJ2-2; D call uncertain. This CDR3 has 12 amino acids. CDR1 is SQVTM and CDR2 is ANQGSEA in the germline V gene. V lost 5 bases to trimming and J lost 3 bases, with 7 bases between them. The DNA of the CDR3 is TGCAGCGTTCGGTCGGACACCGGGGAGCTGTTTTTT. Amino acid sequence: CSVRSDTGELFF.

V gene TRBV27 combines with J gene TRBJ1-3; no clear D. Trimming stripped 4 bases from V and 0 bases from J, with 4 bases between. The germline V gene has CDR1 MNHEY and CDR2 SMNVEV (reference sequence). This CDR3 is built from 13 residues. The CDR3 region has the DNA TGTGCCAGCAGTTCAAACTCTGGAAACACCATATATTTT. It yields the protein CASSSNSGNTIYF.

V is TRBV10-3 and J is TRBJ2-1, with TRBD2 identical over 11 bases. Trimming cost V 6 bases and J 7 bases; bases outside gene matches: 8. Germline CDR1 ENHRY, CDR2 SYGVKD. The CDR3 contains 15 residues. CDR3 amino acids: CAISQLAGERNEQFF. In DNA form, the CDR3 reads TGTGCCATCAGCCAACTAGCGGGAGAGAGAAATGAGCAGTTCTTC.

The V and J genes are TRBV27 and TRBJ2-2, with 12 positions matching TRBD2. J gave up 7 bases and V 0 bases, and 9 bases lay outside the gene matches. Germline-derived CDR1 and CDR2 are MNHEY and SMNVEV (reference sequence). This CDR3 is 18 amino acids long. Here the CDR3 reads CASSLSLVTSGRVGELFF. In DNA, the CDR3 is TGTGCCAGCAGTTTATCCCTAGTGACTAGCGGGAGAGTCGGGGAGCTGTTTTTT.

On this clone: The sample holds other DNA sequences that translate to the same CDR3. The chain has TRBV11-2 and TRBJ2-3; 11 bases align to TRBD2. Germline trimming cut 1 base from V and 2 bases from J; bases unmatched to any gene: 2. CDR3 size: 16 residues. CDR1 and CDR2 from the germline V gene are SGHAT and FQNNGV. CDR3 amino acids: CASSLGLAGFTDTQYF. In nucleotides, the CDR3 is TGTGCCAGCAGCTTAGGACTAGCGGGATTCACAGATACGCAGTATTTT.

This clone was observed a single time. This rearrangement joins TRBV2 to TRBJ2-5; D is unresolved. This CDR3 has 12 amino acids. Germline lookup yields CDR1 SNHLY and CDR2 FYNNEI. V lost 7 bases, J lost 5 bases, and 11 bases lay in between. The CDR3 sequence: CASTVGRETQYF. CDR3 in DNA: TGTGCCAGCACCGTGGGCAGGGAGACCCAGTACTTC.

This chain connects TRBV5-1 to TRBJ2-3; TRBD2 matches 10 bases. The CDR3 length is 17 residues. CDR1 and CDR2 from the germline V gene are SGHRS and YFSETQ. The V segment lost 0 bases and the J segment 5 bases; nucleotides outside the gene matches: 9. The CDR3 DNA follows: TGCGCCAGCAGCTTGGCGGGGCTAGCGGGAGTTTTAGATACGCAGTATTTT. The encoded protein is CASSLAGLAGVLDTQYF. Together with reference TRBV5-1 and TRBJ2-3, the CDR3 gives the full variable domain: KAGVTQTPRYLIKTRGQQVTLSCSPISGHRSVSWYQQTPGQGLQFLFEYFSETQRNKGNFPGRFSGRQFSNSRSEMNVSTLELGDSALYLCASSLAGLAGVLDTQYFGPGTRLTVL.

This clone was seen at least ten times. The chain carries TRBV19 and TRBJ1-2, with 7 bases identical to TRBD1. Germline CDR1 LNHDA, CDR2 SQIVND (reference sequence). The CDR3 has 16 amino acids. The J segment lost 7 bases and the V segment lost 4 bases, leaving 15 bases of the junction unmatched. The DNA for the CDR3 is TGTGCCAGTAGTACACGAACGGGACAGCTGGCCTTTGGCTACACCTTC. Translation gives CASSTRTGQLAFGYTF.

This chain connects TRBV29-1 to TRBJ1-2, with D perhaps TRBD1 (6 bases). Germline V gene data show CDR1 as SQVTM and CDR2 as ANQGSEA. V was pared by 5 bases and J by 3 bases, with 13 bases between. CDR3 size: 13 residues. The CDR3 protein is CSVPPGADYGYTF. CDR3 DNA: TGCAGCGTTCCGCCAGGGGCGGACTATGGCTACACCTTC.

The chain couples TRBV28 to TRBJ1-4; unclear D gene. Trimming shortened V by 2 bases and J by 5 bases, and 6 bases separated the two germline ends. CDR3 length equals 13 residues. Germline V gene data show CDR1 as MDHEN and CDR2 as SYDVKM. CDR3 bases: TGTGCCAGCAGTTTAACGCCGAATGAAAAACTGTTTTTT. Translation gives CASSLTPNEKLFF.

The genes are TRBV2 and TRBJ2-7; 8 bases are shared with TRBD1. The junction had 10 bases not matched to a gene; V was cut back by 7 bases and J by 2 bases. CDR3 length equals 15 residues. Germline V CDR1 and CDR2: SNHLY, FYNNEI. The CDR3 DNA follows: TGTGCCAGCAAATTGGGGCAGGGGGCCGCCTACGAGCAGTACTTC. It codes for CASKLGQGAAYEQYF.

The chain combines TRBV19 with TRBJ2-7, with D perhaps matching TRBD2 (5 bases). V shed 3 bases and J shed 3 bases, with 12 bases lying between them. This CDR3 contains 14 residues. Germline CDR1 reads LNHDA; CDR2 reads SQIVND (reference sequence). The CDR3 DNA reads TGTGCCAGTAGTATCGTGGGAGCGGACTACGAGCAGTACTTC. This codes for CASSIVGADYEQYF.

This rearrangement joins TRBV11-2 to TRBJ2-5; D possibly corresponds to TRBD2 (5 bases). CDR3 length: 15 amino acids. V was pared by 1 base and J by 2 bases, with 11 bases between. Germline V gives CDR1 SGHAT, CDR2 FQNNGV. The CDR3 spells CASSLGFRTQETQYF. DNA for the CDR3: TGTGCCAGCAGCTTAGGTTTCAGGACTCAAGAGACCCAGTACTTC.

The CDR3 is CASSLYRGNTEAFF. The CDR3 nucleotides read TGTGCCAGCAGTTTGTACAGGGGGAACACTGAAGCTTTCTTT. The chain is built from TRBV27 and TRBJ1-1, with 7 bases fitting TRBD1. Germline trimming cut 3 bases from V and 1 base from J; bases unmatched to any gene: 2. The germline V gene has CDR1 MNHEY and CDR2 SMNVEV (reference sequence). CDR3 length: 14 residues.

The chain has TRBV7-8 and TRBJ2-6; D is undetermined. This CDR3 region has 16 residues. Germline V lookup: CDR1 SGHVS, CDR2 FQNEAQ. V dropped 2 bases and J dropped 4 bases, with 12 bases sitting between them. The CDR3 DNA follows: TGTGCCAGCAGCTTATATCTGACCCGAGGGGCCAACGTCCTGACTTTC. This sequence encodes CASSLYLTRGANVLTF.

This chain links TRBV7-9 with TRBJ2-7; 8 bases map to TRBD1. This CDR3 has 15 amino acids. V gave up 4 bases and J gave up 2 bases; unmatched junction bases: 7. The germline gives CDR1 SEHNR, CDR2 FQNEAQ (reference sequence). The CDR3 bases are TGTGCCAGCAGCTCAGCGACAGGGGTGGCCTACGAGCAGTACTTC. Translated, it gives CASSSATGVAYEQYF.